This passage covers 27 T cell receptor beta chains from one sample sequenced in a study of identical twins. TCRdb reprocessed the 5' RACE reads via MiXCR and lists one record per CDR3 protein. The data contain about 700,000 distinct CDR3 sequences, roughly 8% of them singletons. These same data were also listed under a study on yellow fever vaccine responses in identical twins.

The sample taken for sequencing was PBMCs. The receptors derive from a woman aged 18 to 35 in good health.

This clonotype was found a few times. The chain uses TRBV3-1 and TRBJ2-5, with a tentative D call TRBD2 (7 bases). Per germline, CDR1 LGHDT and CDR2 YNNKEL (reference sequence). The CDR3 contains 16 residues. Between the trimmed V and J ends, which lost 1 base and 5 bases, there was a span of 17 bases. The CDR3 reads CASSQVGGGLWETQYF. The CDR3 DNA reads TGTGCCAGCAGCCAAGTAGGCGGGGGCCTATGGGAGACCCAGTACTTC.

The CDR3 loop is CASTVANEQYF. The CDR3 DNA is TGTGCCAGCACCGTCGCGAACGAGCAGTACTTC. This chain links TRBV7-8 with TRBJ2-7; no definite D call. In germline, CDR1 is SGHVS, CDR2 FQNEAQ. The CDR3 consists of 11 residues. V was shortened by 7 bases and J by 5 bases, with 9 bases between the two germline ends.

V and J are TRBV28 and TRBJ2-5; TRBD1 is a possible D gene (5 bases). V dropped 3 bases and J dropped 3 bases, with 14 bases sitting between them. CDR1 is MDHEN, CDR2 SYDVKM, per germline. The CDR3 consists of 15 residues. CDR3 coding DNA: TGTGCCAGCAGTTTCGAAAGGGGTCTAGAAGAGACCCAGTACTTC. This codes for CASSFERGLEETQYF.

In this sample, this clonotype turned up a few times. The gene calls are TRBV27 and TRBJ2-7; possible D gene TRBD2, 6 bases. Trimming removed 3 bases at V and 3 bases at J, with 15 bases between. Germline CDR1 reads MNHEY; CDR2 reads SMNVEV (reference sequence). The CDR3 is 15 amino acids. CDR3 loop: CASSFSGTNLYEQYF. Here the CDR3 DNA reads TGTGCCAGCAGTTTTAGCGGAACTAATCTCTACGAGCAGTACTTC.

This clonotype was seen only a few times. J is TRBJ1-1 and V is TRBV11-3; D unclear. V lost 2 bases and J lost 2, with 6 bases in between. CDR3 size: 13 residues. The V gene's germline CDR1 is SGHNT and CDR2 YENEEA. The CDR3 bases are TGTGCCAGCAGCTTAACGCATAACACTGAAGCTTTCTTT. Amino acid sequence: CASSLTHNTEAFF.

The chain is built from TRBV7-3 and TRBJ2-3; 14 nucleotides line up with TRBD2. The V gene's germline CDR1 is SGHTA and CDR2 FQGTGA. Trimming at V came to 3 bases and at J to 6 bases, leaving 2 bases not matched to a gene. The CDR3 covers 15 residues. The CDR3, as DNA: TGTGCCAGCAGCTTGGGACTAGCGGGGGATGATACGCAGTATTTT. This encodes CASSLGLAGDDTQYF.

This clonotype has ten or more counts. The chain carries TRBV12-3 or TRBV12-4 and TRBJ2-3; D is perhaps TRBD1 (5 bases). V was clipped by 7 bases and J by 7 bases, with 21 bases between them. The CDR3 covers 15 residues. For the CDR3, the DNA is TGTGCCAGCACCATATGGGGCCCGACCCATAATACGCAGTATTTT. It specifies CASTIWGPTHNTQYF.

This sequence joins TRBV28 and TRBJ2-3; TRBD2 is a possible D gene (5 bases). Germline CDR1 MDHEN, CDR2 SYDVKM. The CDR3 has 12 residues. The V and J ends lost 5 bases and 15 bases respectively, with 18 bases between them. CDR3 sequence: CASSALARSRYF. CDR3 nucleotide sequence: TGTGCCAGCAGTGCCTTAGCGCGATCCCGATATTTT.

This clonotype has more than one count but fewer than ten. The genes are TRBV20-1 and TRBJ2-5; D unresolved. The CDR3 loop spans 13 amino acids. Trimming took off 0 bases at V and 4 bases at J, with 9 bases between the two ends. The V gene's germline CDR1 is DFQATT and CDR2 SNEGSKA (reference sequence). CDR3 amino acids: CSARDPVRETQYF. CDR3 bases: TGCAGTGCTAGAGACCCCGTCCGAGAGACCCAGTACTTC.

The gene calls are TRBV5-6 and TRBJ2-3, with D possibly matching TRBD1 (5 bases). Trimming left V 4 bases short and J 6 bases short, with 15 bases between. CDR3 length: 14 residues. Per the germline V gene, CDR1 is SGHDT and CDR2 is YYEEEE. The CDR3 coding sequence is TGTGCCAGCAGCCCGACAGCTCGGGTTGATACGCAGTATTTT. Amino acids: CASSPTARVDTQYF.

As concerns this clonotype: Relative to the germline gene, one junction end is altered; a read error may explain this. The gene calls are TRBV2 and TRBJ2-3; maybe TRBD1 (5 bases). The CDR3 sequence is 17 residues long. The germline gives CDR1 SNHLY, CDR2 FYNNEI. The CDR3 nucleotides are TGTACCAGCAGTTCCTCCCCCAGACAGACCCCCACAGATACGCAGTATTTT. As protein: CTSSSSPRQTPTDTQYF.

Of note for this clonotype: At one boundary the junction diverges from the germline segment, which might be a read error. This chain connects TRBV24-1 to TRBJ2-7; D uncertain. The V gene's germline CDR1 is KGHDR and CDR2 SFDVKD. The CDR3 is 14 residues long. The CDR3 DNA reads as TGTGCCACCAGTGCTTTGAACCGGCCCTACGAGCAGTACTTC. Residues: CATSALNRPYEQYF.

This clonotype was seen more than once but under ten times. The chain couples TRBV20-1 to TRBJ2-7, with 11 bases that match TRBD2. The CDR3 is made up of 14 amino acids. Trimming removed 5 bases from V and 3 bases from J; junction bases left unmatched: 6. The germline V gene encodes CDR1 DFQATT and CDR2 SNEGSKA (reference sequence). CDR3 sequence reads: CSAVPSGGIYEQYF. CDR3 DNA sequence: TGCAGTGCTGTCCCTAGCGGGGGGATCTACGAGCAGTACTTC.

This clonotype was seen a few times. The CDR3 reads CSVGKVRGLGTDTQYF. Written as DNA, the CDR3 is TGCAGCGTTGGGAAGGTCCGGGGCCTCGGGACAGATACGCAGTATTTT. The rearrangement uses TRBV29-1 and TRBJ2-3; D tentatively fits TRBD1 or TRBD2 (5 bases each). Trimming took 4 bases from V and 3 from J, leaving 20 bases between them. This CDR3 has 16 residues. CDR1 SQVTM and CDR2 ANQGSEA come from the germline V gene.

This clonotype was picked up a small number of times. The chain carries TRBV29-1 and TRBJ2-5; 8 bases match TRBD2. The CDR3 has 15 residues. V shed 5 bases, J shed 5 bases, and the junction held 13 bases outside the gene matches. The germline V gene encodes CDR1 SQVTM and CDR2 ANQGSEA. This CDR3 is CSVTEAGVGGETQYF. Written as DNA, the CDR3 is TGCAGCGTTACAGAAGCGGGAGTGGGGGGGGAGACCCAGTACTTC.

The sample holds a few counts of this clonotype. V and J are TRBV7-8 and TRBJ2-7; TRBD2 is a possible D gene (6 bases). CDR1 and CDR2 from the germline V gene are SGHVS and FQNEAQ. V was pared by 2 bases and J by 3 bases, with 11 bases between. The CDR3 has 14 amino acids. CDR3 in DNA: TGTGCCAGCAGCTTATCCGGGACTTACTACGAGCAGTACTTC. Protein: CASSLSGTYYEQYF.

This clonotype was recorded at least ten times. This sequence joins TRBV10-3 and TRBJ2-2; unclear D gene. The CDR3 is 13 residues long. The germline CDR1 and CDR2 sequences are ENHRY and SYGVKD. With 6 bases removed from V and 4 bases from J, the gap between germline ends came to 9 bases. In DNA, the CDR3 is TGTGCCATCAGGTTGAGTAGCACCGGGGAGCTGTTTTTT. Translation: CAIRLSSTGELFF.

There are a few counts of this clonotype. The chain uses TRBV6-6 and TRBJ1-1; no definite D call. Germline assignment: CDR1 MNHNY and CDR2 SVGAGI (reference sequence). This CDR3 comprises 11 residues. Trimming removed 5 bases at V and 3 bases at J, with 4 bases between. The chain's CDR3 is CASSVDTEAFF. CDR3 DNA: TGTGCCAGCAGTGTGGACACTGAAGCTTTCTTT.

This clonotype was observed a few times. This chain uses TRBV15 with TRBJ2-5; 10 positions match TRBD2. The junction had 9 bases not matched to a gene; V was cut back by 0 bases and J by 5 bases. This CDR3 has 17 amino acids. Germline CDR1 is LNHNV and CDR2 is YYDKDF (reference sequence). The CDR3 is CATSRDRASGGGETQYF. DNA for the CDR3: TGTGCCACCAGCAGAGATCGGGCTAGCGGGGGAGGCGAGACCCAGTACTTC.

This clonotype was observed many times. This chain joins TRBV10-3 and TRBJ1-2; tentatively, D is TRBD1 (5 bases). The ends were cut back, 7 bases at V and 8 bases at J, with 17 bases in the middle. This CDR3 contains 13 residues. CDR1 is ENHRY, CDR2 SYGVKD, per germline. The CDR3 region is CAIISDQGGGYTF. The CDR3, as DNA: TGTGCCATCATCAGTGACCAGGGCGGCGGCTACACCTTC.

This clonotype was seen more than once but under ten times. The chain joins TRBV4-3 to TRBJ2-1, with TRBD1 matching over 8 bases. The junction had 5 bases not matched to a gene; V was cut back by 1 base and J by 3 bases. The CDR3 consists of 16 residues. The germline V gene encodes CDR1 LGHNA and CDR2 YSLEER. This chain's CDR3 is CASSQGDRTVYNEQFF. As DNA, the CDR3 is TGCGCCAGCAGCCAAGGGGACAGGACCGTCTACAATGAGCAGTTCTTC.

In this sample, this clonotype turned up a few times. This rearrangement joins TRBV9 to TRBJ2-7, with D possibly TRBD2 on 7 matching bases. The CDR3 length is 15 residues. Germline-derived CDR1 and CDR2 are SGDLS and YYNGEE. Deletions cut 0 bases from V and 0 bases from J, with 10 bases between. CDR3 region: CASSVEGGFSYEQYF. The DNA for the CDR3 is TGTGCCAGCAGCGTAGAGGGGGGGTTCTCCTACGAGCAGTACTTC.

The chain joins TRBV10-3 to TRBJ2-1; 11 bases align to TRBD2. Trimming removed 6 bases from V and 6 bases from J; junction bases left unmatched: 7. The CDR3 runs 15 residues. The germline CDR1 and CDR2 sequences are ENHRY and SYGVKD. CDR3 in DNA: TGTGCCATCAGAACGGGACTAGCGGATTGCAATGAGCAGTTCTTC. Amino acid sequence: CAIRTGLADCNEQFF.

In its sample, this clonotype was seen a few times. The CDR3: CASGAGVGTEAFF. CDR3 nucleotide sequence: TGTGCCAGCGGAGCGGGGGTAGGCACTGAAGCTTTCTTT. The V call is TRBV12-3 or TRBV12-4, the J call TRBJ1-1, with TRBD1 as a possible D gene (5 bases). The CDR3 is made up of 13 amino acids. Trimming took off 8 bases at V and 4 bases at J, with 14 bases between the two ends.

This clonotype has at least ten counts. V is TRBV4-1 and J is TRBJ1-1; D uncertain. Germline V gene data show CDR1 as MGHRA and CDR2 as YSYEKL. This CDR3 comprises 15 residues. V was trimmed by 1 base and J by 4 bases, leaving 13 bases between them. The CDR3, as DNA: TGCGCCAGCAGCCAAGTGCAGGCGCCGGGCACTGAAGCTTTCTTT. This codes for CASSQVQAPGTEAFF.

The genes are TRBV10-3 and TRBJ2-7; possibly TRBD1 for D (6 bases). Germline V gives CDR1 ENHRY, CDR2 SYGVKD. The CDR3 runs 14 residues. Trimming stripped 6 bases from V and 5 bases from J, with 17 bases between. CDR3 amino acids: CAIRGDRLADEQYF. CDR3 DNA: TGTGCCATCAGGGGAGACAGGTTAGCCGACGAGCAGTACTTC.

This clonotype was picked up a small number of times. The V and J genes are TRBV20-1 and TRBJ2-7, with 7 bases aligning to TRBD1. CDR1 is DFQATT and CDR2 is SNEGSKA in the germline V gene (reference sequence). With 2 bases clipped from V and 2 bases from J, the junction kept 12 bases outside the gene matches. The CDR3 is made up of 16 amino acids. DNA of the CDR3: TGCAGTGCTAGACCTGGTGGAGACAGGGCGACCTACGAGCAGTACTTC. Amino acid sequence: CSARPGGDRATYEQYF.